This TCR beta chain was identified during a study of CXCR3-negative and CXCR3-positive naive CD8 T cells. Study as a whole: About 140 million TRB reads were obtained overall (about 1.5 +/- 0.3 million per library).

Researchers prepared the TRB cDNA libraries using 5' RACE with UMI labels. TCRdb re-called the 5' RACE reads; every CDR3 protein appears as one record, without DNA. The table for this sample gives approximately 100,000 distinct CDR3 sequences. Germline CDR1 and CDR2: SGHVS and FQNEAQ. The CDR3 loop spans 14 amino acids. As for this clonotype: Its antigen remains unknown.

Findings and caveats of the study: High diversity, comparable across both naive subsets, contrasted with much lower diversity in memory CD8+ cells. CXCR3-negative naive cells had less hydrophobic TRB CDR3s than did CXCR3-positive naive cells.

Cells that were CD45RO-CCR7+CD27+CD95- constituted naive CD8+ T cells. The chain combines TRBV7-8 with TRBJ1-2. The clonotype originates from a human donor in good health. Some clones in this sample may be carry-over from other donors' samples. Source material: naive CXCR3- CD8+ T cells from blood. This sample's subset: CD45RO-CCR7+CD27+CD95- naive CD8+ T cells lacking CXCR3 (TNR3-). CDR3 sequence reads: CASSRRGIPYGYTF.